This entry is about one T cell receptor beta chain. Its antigen is unknown. These data are taken from a study of cytomegalovirus exposure and HLA in healthy donors. Study findings and constraints: The study labeled approximately 150 TCR beta chains cytomegalovirus-associated.

Primers for the PCR totalled 60 Vbeta and 13 Jbeta. Assay used: immunoSEQ multiplex PCR; TCRdb lists only in-frame clones, some missing. The profile shows 150,000 to 200,000 clones, just over 70% of them singletons. CDR3 length equals 15 residues. With 5 bases clipped from V and 8 bases from J, the junction kept 14 bases outside the gene matches. CDR1 SEHNR and CDR2 FQNEAQ come from the germline V gene (reference sequence). This receptor was obtained from a human donor in good health. Input material: PBMCs. The rearrangement joins TRBV7-9 to TRBJ1-2; 7 nucleotides match TRBD1. CDR3 loop: CASSRPLGQDRGYTF. Written as DNA, the CDR3 is TGTGCCAGCAGCCGCCCCCTCGGACAGGATCGGGGCTACACCTTC.